This passage covers 7 T cell receptor beta chains from one sample sequenced in a study of blood T cell repertoires in COVID-19. Sequenced by immunoSEQ multiplex PCR; TCRdb stores in-frame clones only, minus some. Of about 170,000 clones in the sample, 92% are singletons; the top ten hold approximately 4.8%. Sequencing was done on a sample of peripheral blood. The receptors here all came from a man younger than 45 with COVID-19, enrolled during active disease.

The genes are TRBV9 and TRBJ1-1; 8 bases align to TRBD1. CDR1 is SGDLS and CDR2 is YYNGEE in the germline V gene. This CDR3 region has 15 residues. V shed 0 bases and J 3 bases; nucleotides not matched to a gene: 4. In DNA, the CDR3 is TGTGCCAGCAGCGTAGGGCAGGGGGCGTACACTGAAGCTTTCTTT. Its translation: CASSVGQGAYTEAFF. The full variable domain, in which reference TRBV9 and TRBJ1-1 provide the parts outside the CDR3, is DSGVTQTPKHLITATGQRVTLRCSPRSGDLSVYWYQQSLDQGLQFLIQYYNGEERAKGNILERFSAQQFPDLHSELNLSSLELGDSALYFCASSVGQGAYTEAFFGQGTRLTVV.

The rearrangement uses TRBV28 and TRBJ2-5, with 7 bases that match TRBD1. This CDR3 contains 15 residues. J lost 5 bases, V lost 5 bases, and 11 bases had no gene match. CDR1 and CDR2 from the germline V gene are MDHEN and SYDVKM. CDR3: CASSTRERGQETQYF. As DNA, the CDR3 is TGTGCCAGCAGTACTCGGGAAAGGGGGCAGGAGACCCAGTACTTC. Variable domain in full (rest from reference TRBV28 and TRBJ2-5): DVKVTQSSRYLVKRTGEKVFLECVQDMDHENMFWYRQDPGLGLRLIYFSYDVKMKEKGDIPEGYSVSREKKERFSLILESASTNQTSMYLCASSTRERGQETQYFGPGTRLLVL.

The rearrangement uses TRBV19 and TRBJ2-3; possible D gene TRBD1, 5 bases. Trimming pared 5 bases from V and 5 bases from J, leaving 17 bases between. Germline assignment: CDR1 LNHDA and CDR2 SQIVND (reference sequence). This CDR3 has 15 residues. CDR3 coding DNA: TGTGCCAGTAGTTATCTTGTCGGGCAGGGAGATACGCAGTATTTT. It specifies CASSYLVGQGDTQYF.

This clone was found a few times. The V call is TRBV2, the J call TRBJ1-2; perhaps TRBD1 as D (5 bases). Trimming removed 3 bases at V and 6 bases at J, with 11 bases between. The CDR3 spans 13 residues. Germline CDR1 and CDR2: SNHLY and FYNNEI. CDR3: CASSDGREDGYTF. CDR3 sequence (DNA): TGTGCCAGCAGTGACGGCAGGGAGGATGGCTACACCTTC.

The chain is built from TRBV7-9 and TRBJ1-5; TRBD1 might be the D (5 bases). Trimming removed 5 bases at V and 2 bases at J, with 13 bases between. CDR1 and CDR2 (germline): SEHNR, FQNEAQ (reference sequence). CDR3 length equals 15 residues. The CDR3 loop reads CASSHSVGRNQPQHF. The DNA of the CDR3 is TGTGCCAGCAGCCATTCGGTGGGGCGCAATCAGCCCCAGCATTTT.

The rearrangement links TRBV6-5 to TRBJ1-5; weak D call: TRBD1 (6 bases). V lost 2 bases and J lost 2, with 10 bases in between. This CDR3 has 15 amino acids. The V gene's germline CDR1 is MNHEY and CDR2 SVGAGI. The CDR3 sequence: CASSYGGARNQPQHF. In nucleotides, the CDR3 is TGTGCCAGCAGTTACGGGGGGGCGCGCAATCAGCCCCAGCATTTT.

The V gene is TRBV7-3, the J gene TRBJ2-6; no clear D. Germline assignment: CDR1 SGHTA and CDR2 FQGTGA. With 3 bases removed from V and 1 base from J, the gap between germline ends came to 7 bases. The CDR3 loop spans 15 amino acids. CDR3: CASSFDLSGANVLTF. The CDR3 DNA follows: TGTGCCAGCAGCTTTGACTTGTCTGGGGCCAACGTCCTGACTTTC. Using reference TRBV7-3 and TRBJ2-6 for the parts outside the CDR3, the full variable domain is GAGVSQTPSNKVTEKGKYVELRCDPISGHTALYWYRQSLGQGPEFLIYFQGTGAADDSGLPNDRFFAVRPEGSVSTLKIQRTERGDSAVYLCASSFDLSGANVLTFGAGSRLTVL.